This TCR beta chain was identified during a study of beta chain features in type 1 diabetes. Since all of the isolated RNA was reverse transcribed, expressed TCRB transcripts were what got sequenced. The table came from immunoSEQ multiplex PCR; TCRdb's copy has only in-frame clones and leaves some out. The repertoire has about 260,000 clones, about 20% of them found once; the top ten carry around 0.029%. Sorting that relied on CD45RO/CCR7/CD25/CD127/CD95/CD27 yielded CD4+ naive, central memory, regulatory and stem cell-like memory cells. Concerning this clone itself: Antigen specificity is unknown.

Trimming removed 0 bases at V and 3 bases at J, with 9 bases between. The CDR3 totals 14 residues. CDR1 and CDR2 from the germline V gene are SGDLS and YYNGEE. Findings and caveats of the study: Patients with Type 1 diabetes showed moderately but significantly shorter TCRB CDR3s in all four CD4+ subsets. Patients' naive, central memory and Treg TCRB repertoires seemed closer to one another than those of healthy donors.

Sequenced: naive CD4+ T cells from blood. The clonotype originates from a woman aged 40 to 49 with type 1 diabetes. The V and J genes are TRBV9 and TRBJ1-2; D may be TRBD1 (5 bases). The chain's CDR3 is CASSVGTGDYGYTF. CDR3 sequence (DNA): TGTGCCAGCAGCGTAGGCACAGGCGACTATGGCTACACCTTC. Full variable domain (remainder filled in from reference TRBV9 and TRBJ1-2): DSGVTQTPKHLITATGQRVTLRCSPRSGDLSVYWYQQSLDQGLQFLIQYYNGEERAKGNILERFSAQQFPDLHSELNLSSLELGDSALYFCASSVGTGDYGYTFGSGTRLTVV.